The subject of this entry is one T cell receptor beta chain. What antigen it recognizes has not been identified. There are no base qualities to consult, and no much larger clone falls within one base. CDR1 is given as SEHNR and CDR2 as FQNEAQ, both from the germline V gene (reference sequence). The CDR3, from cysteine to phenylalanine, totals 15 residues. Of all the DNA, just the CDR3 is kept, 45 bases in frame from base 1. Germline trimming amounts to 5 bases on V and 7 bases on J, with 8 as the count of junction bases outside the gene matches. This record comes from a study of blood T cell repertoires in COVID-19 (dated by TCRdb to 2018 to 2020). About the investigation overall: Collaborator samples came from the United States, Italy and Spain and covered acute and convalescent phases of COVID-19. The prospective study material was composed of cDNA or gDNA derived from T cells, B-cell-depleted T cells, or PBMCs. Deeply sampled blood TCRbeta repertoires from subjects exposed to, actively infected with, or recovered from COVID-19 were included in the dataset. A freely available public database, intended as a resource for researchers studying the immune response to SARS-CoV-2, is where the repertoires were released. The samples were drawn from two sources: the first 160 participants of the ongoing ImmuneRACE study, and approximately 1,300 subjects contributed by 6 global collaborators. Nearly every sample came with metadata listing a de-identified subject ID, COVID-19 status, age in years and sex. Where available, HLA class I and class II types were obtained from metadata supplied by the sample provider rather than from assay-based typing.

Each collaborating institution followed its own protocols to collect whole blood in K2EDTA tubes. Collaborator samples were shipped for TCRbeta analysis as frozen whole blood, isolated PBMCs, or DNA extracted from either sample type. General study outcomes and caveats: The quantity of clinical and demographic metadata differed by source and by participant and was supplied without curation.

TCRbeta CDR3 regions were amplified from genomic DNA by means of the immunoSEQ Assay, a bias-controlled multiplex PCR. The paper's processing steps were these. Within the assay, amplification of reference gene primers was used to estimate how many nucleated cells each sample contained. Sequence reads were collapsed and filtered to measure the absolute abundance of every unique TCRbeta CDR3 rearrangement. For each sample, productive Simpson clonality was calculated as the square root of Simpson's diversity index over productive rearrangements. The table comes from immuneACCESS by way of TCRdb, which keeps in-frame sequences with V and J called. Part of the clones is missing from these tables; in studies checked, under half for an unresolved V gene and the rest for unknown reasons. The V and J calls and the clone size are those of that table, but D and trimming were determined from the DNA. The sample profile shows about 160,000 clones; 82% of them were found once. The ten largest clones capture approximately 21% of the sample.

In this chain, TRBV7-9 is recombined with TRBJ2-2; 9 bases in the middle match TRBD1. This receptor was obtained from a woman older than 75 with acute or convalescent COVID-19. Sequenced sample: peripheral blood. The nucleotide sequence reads TGTGCCAGCAGCGACCGGGACAGGGTTTTCGGGGAGCTGTTTTTT. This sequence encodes CASSDRDRVFGELFF.